This record looks at one T cell receptor beta chain sequence and its context. The target antigen is unknown. The source of the sample is a study of T cells after posttransplantation cyclophosphamide. Whole-study findings and limits: TRB overlap between skin or GI tissue T cells and blood was limited.

Assay used: immunoSEQ multiplex PCR; TCRdb lists only in-frame clones, some missing. The sample includes approximately 47,000 clones, 85% to 95% of them seen just once. The trim removed 1 base at V and 3 bases at J, leaving 6 bases unmatched. The length of the CDR3 is 17 residues. Germline V CDR1 and CDR2: SGHTA, FQGTGA. The chain joins TRBV7-3 to TRBJ2-1, with 10 bases fitting TRBD2. The receptor was isolated from a woman aged 45-59 years in good health and a related stem cell transplant donor. The sequenced sample was PBMCs. CDR3 DNA sequence: TGTGCCAGCAGCTTAAATCCGGGACTAGCGTACTACAATGAGCAGTTCTTC. Translating gives CASSLNPGLAYYNEQFF.